The subject of this entry is one T cell receptor beta chain. This CDR3 contains 22 residues. V was pared by 0 bases and J by 2 bases, with 23 bases of the junction left unmatched. CDR1 MNHEY and CDR2 SVGAGI come from the germline V gene. This sample stems from a study of CD8+CD57+ T cells in acquired aplastic anemia. It was patients with CD8+CD57+ cell expansion by flow cytometry who were chosen for sequencing. Genomic DNA, the template, was used for profiling of the TCR beta VDJ and CDR3. TCRdb redid the calling of the reads with MiXCR, one entry per CDR3 protein. Of over 250,000 distinct CDR3 sequences listed, under 60% are singletons.

The material sequenced was sorted CD4+, CD8+, or CD8+CD57+ T cells (not recorded which) from PBMCs. The V and J genes are TRBV6-5 and TRBJ2-5; 8 bases are a match to TRBD2. The sequence was collected from a human donor with aplastic anemia. The CDR3 reads CASSYSLGAAVLSGSRQETQYF. In nucleotides, the CDR3 is TGTGCCAGCAGTTACTCTCTTGGGGCAGCCGTCCTCAGCGGGAGCCGTCAAGAGACCCAGTACTTC.